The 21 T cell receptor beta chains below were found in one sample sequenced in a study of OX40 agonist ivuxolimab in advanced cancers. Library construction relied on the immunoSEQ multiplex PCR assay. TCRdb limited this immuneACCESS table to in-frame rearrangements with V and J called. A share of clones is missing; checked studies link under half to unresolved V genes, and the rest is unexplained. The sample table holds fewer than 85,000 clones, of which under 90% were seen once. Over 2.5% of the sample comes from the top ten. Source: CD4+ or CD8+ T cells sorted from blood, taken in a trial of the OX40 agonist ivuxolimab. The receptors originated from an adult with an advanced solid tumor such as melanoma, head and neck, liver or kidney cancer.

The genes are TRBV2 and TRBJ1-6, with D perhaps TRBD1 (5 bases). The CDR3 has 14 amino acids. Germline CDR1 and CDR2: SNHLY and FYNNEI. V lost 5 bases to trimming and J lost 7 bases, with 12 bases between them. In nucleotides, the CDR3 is TGTGCCAGCAGTACCGAGCGGGGCAATTCACCCCTCCACTTT. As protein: CASSTERGNSPLHF. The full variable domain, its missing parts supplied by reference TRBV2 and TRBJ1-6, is EPEVTQTPSHQVTQMGQEVILRCVPISNHLYFYWYRQILGQKVEFLVSFYNNEISEKSEIFDDQFSVERPDGSNFTLKIRSTKLEDSAMYFCASSTERGNSPLHFGNGTRLTVT.

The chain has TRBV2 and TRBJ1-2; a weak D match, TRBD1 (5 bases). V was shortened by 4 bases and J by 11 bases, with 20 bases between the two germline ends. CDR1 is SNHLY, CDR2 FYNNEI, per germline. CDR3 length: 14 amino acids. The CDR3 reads CASSGLGTRWDYTF. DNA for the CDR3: TGTGCCAGCAGTGGACTCGGGACCCGCTGGGATTACACCTTC. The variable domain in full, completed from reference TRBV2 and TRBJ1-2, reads EPEVTQTPSHQVTQMGQEVILRCVPISNHLYFYWYRQILGQKVEFLVSFYNNEISEKSEIFDDQFSVERPDGSNFTLKIRSTKLEDSAMYFCASSGLGTRWDYTFGSGTRLTVV.

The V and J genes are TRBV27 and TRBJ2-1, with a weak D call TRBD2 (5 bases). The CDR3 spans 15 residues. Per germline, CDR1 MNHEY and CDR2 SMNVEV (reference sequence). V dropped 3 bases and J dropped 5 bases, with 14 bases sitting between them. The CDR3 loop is CASSLVGRTHNEQFF. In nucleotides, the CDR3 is TGTGCCAGCAGTTTGGTAGGACGGACTCACAATGAGCAGTTCTTC.

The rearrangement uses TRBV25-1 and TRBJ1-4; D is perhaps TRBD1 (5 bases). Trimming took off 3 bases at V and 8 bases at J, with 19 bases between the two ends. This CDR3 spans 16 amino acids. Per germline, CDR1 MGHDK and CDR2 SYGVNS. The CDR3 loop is CASSEADWGLREKLFF. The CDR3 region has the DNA TGTGCCAGCAGTGAGGCTGACTGGGGCCTTAGGGAAAAACTGTTTTTT.

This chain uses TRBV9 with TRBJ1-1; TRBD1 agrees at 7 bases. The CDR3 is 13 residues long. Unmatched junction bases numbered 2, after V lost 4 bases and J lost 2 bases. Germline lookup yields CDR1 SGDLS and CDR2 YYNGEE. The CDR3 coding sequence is TGTGCCAGCAGCCAGGGGGTTAACACTGAAGCTTTCTTT. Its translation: CASSQGVNTEAFF.

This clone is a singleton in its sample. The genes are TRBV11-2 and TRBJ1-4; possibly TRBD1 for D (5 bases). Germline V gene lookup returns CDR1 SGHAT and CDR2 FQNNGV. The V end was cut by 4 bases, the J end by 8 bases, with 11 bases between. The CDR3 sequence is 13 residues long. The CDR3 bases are TGTGCCAGCAGCTACGACAGATCCGAAAAACTGTTTTTT. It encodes CASSYDRSEKLFF.

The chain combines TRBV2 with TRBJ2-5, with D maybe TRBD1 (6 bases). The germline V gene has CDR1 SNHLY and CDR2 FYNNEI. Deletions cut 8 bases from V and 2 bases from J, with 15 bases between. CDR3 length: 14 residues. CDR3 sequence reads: CASSLDRQQETQYF. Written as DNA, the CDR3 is TGTGCCAGCTCCTTAGACAGGCAACAAGAGACCCAGTACTTC.

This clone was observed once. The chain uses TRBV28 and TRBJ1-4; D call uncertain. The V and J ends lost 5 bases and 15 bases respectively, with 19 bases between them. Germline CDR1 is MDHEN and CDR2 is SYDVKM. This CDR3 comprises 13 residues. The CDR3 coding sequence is TGTGCCAGCAGTCCTTCTTCCGGCCCGAGAGTGTTTTTT. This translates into CASSPSSGPRVFF. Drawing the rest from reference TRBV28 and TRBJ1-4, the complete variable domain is DVKVTQSSRYLVKRTGEKVFLECVQDMDHENMFWYRQDPGLGLRLIYFSYDVKMKEKGDIPEGYSVSREKKERFSLILESASTNQTSMYLCASSPSSGPRVFFGSGTQLSVL.

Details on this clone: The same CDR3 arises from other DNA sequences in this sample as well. The CDR3 nucleotides are TGTGCCAGCAGACCACCGGGACAGGCGGCGAGCACTGAAGCTTTCTTT. Translation: CASRPPGQAASTEAFF. This chain links TRBV7-6 with TRBJ1-1; 8 bases line up with TRBD1. CDR1 is SGHVS, CDR2 FNYEAQ, per germline. The V gene end was trimmed by 6 bases and the J gene end by 4 bases; junction bases not matched to a gene: 13. The CDR3 spans 16 residues. The full variable domain, rest sourced from reference TRBV7-6 and TRBJ1-1, is GAGVSQSPRYKVTKRGQDVALRCDPISGHVSLYWYRQALGQGPEFLTYFNYEAQQDKSGLPNDRFSAERPEGSISTLTIQRTEQRDSAMYRCASRPPGQAASTEAFFGQGTRLTVV.

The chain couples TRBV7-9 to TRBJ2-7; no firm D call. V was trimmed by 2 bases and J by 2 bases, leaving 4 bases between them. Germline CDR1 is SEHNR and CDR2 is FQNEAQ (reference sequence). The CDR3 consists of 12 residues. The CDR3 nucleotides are TGTGCCAGCAGCTTATACCCCTACGAGCAGTACTTC. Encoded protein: CASSLYPYEQYF.

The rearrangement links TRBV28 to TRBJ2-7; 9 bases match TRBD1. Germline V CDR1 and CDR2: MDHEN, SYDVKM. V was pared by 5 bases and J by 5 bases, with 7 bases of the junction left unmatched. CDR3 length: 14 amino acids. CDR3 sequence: CASSPGQGVDEQYF. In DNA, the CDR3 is TGTGCCAGCAGTCCGGGACAGGGAGTCGACGAGCAGTACTTC. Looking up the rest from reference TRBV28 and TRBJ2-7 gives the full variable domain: DVKVTQSSRYLVKRTGEKVFLECVQDMDHENMFWYRQDPGLGLRLIYFSYDVKMKEKGDIPEGYSVSREKKERFSLILESASTNQTSMYLCASSPGQGVDEQYFGPGTRLTVT.

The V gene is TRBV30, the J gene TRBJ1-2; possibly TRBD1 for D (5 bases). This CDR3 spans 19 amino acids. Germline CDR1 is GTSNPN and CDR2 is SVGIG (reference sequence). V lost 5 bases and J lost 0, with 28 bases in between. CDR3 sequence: CAWLRQSRLGLGANYGYTF. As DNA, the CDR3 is TGTGCCTGGTTGCGGCAGTCCCGCCTTGGGTTAGGGGCTAACTATGGCTACACCTTC.

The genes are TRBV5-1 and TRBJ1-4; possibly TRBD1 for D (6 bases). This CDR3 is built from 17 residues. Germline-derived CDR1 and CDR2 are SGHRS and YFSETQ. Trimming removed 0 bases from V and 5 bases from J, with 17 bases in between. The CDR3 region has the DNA TGCGCCAGCAGCTTGGGGATGGGAGGGGGATCAAATGAAAAACTGTTTTTT. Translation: CASSLGMGGGSNEKLFF.

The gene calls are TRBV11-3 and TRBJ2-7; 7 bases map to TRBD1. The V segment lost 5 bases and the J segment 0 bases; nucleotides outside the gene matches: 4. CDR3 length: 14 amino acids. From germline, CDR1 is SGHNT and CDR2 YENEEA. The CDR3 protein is CASSPGTDSYEQYF. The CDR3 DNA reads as TGTGCCAGCAGCCCAGGGACAGACTCCTACGAGCAGTACTTC.

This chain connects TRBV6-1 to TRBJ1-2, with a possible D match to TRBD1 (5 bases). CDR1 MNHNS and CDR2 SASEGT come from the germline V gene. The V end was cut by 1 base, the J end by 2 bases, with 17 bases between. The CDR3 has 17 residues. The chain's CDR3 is CASSEGYSGGLNYGYTF. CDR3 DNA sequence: TGTGCCAGCAGTGAAGGTTACTCGGGGGGACTGAACTATGGCTACACCTTC.

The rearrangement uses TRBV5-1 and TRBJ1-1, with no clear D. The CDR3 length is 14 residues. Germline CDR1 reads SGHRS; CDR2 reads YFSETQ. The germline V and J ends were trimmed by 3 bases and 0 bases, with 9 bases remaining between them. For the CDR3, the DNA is TGCGCCAGCAGCTCGACTAGCATGAACACTGAAGCTTTCTTT. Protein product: CASSSTSMNTEAFF.

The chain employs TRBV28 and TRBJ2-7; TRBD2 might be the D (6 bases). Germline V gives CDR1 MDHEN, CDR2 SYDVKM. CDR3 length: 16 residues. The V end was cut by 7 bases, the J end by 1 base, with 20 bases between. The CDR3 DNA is TGTGCCAGCACCTCCAGGCAGGGAAGCGGGTCCTACGAGCAGTACTTC. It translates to CASTSRQGSGSYEQYF.

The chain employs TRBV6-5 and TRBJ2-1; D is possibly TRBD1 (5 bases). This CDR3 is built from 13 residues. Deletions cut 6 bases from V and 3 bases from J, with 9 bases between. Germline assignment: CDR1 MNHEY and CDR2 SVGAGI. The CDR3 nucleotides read TGTGCCAGCAGGGCAGGGAACTACAATGAGCAGTTCTTC. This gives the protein CASRAGNYNEQFF.

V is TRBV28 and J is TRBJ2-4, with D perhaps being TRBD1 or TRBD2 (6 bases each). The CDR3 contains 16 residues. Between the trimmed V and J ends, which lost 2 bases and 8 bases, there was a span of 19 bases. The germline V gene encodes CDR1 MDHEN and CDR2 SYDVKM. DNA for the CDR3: TGTGCCAGCAGTTTAATGGGTTGGGGGGCCCCCGACATTCAGTACTTC. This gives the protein CASSLMGWGAPDIQYF.

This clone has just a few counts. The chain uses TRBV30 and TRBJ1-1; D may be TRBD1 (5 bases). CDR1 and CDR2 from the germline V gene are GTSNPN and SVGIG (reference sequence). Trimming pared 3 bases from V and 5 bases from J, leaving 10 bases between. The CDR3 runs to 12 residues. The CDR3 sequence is CAWRGETTEAFF. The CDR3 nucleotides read TGTGCCTGGAGGGGGGAAACGACTGAAGCTTTCTTT.

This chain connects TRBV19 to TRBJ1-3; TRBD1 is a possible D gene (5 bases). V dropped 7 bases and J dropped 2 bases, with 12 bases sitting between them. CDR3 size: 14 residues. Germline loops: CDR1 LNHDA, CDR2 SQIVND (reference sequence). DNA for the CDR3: TGTGCCAGTACCGGGACGTTCACTGGAAACACCATATATTTT. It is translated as CASTGTFTGNTIYF.